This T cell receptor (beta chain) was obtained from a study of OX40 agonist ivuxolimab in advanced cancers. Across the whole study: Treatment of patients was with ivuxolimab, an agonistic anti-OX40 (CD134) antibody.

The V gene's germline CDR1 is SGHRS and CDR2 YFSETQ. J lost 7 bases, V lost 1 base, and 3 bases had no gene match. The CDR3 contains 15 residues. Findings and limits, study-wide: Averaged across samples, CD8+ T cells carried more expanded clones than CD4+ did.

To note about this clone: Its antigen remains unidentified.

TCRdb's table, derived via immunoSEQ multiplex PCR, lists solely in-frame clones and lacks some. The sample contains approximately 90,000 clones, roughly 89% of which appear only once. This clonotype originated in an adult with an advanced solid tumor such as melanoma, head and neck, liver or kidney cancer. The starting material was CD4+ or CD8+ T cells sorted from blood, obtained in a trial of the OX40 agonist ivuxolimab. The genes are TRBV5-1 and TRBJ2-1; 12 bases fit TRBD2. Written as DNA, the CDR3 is TGCGCCAGCAGCTTGAGTCTAGCGGGAGGGAATGAGCAGTTCTTC. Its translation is CASSLSLAGGNEQFF.